Presented here are 4 T cell receptor beta chains from one specimen sequenced in a study of shared clonotypes between healthy human individuals. Produced via immunoSEQ multiplex PCR; TCRdb's table is partial and in-frame only. The repertoire includes roughly 1,100,000 clones, about 80% of them detected once, and 1.4% sits in the top ten. Input material: memory CD4+ T cells sorted from blood. Described subset: CD45RA-negative fraction. The receptor source for this set is a man younger than 35 in good health.

This chain uses TRBV28 with TRBJ2-2; TRBD1 is a possible D gene (5 bases). In germline, CDR1 is MDHEN, CDR2 SYDVKM. The CDR3 has 16 residues. V dropped 2 bases and J dropped 0 bases, with 10 bases sitting between them. CDR3 sequence (DNA): TGTGCCAGCAGTTTACTAGGGGCCACGAACACCGGGGAGCTGTTTTTT. It translates to CASSLLGATNTGELFF.

The chain carries TRBV7-9 and TRBJ2-5; the D is unclear. The CDR3 totals 13 residues. Between the trimmed V and J ends, which lost 5 bases and 3 bases, there was a span of 10 bases. CDR1 and CDR2 from the germline V gene are SEHNR and FQNEAQ (reference sequence). The CDR3: CASSPSREETQYF. As DNA, the CDR3 is TGTGCCAGCAGCCCCTCCCGGGAAGAGACCCAGTACTTC.

V gene TRBV15 combines with J gene TRBJ2-1; 11 bases fit TRBD2. This CDR3 spans 16 amino acids. The V gene end was trimmed by 4 bases and the J gene end by 5 bases; junction bases not matched to a gene: 7. Germline CDR1 and CDR2: LNHNV and YYDKDF (reference sequence). CDR3 in DNA: TGTGCCACCAGCATGGACCGACTAGCGGGAAACAATGAGCAGTTCTTC. Its protein is CATSMDRLAGNNEQFF.

The V gene is TRBV11-2, the J gene TRBJ2-3; D is perhaps TRBD1 (5 bases). This CDR3 region has 15 residues. The V end lost 5 bases, the J end lost 6 bases, and 18 bases lay between the germline ends. Germline-derived CDR1 and CDR2 are SGHAT and FQNNGV. The CDR3 loop is CASSPFWTPGDTQYF. In DNA form, the CDR3 reads TGTGCCAGCAGCCCCTTCTGGACACCCGGGGATACGCAGTATTTT.